The T cell receptor beta chain under discussion was sequenced for a study of CD4 T cells in relation to SARS-CoV-2 and coronaviruses. Whole-study context: TCR beta CDR3s were sequenced after approximately ten-day antigen culture of PBMCs.

As concerns this clone: Antigen specificity is unknown.

Unexposed donor CD4+ T cells date from about 2011-2019, before the COVID-19 pandemic. After more than eight days of culture, CD4+ T cells were isolated. Unexposed-donor CD4+ T cells were probed with SARS-CoV-2 S/N and four cold-coronavirus spikes, cells permitting. Sequencing used immunoSEQ multiplex PCR; TCRdb keeps in-frame clones, though not all of them. The table includes some 21,000 clones, over 65% detected once. The CDR3 runs 13 residues. V dropped 6 bases and J dropped 5 bases, with 14 bases sitting between them. The sequenced sample was CD4+ T cells from PBMCs, cultured in vitro. This TCR was sampled from a human donor in good health. The chain carries TRBV12-3 or TRBV12-4 and TRBJ2-7, with D tentatively TRBD2 (6 bases). The CDR3 loop is CASSTTGVDEQYF. In nucleotides, the CDR3 is TGTGCCAGCAGCACTACGGGAGTAGACGAGCAGTACTTC.